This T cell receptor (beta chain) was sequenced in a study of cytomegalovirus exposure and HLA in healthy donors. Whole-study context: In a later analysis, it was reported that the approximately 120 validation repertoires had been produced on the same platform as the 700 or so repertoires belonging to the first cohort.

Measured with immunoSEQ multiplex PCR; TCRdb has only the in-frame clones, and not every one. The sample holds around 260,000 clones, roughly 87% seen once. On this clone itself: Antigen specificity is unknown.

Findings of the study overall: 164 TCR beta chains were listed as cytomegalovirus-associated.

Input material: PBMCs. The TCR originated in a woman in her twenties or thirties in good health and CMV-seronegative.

The CDR3 spells CASSLSHPMNTEAFF. The CDR3 nucleotides are TGCGCCAGCAGCTTGAGTCACCCGATGAACACTGAAGCTTTCTTT. The rearrangement joins TRBV5-1 to TRBJ1-1, with D hard to call. The CDR3 covers 15 residues. V was cut by 1 base and J by 0 bases, with 10 bases left in between. Germline V gene lookup returns CDR1 SGHRS and CDR2 YFSETQ.